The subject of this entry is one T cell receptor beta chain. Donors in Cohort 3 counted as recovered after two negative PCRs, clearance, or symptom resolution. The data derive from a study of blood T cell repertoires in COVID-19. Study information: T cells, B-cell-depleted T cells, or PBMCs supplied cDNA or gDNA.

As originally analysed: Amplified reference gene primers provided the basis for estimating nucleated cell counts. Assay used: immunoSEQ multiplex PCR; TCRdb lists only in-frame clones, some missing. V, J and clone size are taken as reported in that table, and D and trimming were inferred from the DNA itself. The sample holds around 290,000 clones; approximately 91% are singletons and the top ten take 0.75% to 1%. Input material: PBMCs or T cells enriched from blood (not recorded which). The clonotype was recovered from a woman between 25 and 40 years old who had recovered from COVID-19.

In nucleotides, the CDR3 is TGTGCCAGCAGGCCCAAGACCGGGACAGTGACAATGAACACTGAAGCTTTCTTT. Protein sequence: CASRPKTGTVTMNTEAFF. The V call is TRBV5-8, the J call TRBJ1-1, with 7 bases identical to TRBD1. Germline CDR1 reads SGHTS; CDR2 reads YDEGEE. This CDR3 has 18 residues. V trimming: 5 bases; J trimming: 0 bases; junction bases outside the gene matches: 16.